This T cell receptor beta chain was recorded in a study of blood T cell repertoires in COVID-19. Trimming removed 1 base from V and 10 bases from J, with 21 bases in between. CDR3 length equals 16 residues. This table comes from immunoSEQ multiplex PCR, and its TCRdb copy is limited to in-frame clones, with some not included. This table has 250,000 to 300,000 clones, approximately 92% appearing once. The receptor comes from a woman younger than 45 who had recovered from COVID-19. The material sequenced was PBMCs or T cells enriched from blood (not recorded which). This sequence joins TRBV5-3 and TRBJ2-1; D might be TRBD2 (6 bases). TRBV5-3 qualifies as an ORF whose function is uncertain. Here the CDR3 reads CARSLCIVGSNPEQFF. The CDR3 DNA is TGTGCCAGAAGCTTGTGCATTGTCGGGAGTAACCCCGAGCAGTTCTTC.